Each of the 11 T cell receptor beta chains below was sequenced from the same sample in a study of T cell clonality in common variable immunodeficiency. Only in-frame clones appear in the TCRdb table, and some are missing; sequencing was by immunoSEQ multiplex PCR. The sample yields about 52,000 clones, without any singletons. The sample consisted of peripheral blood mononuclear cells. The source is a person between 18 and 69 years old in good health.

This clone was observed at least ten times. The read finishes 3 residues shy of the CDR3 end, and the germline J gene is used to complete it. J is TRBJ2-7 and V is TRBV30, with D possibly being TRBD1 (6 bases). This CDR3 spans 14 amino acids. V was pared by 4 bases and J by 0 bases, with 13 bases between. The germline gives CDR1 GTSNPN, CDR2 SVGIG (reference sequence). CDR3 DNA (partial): TGTGCCTGGAAGAAGACAGGAACCTCCTACGAG. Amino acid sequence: CAWKKTGTSYE. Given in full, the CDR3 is CAWKKTGTSYEQYF.

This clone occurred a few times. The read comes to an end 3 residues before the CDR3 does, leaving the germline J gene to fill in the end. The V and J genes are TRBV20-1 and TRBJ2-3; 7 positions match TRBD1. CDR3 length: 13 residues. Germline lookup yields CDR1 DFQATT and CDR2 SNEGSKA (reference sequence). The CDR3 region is CSARGDSGETQYF. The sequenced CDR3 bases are TGCAGTGCTAGGGGGGACAGTGGGGAGACG.

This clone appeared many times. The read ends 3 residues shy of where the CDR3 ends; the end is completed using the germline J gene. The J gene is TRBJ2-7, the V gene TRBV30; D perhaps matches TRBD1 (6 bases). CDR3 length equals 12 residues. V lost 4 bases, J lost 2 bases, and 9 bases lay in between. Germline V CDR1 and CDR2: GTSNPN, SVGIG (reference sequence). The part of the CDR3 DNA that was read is TGTGCCTGGAACAGGGCCCCCTACGAG. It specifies CAWNRAPYE. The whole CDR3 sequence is CAWNRAPYEQYF.

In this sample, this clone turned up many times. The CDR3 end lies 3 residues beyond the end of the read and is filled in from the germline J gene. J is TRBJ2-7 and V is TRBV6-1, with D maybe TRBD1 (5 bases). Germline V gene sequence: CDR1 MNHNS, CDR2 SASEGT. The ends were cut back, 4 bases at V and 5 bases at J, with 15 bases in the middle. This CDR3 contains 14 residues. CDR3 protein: CASSGDSSTDEQYF. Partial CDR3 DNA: TGTGCCAGCAGTGGAGACAGTTCTACCGACGAG.

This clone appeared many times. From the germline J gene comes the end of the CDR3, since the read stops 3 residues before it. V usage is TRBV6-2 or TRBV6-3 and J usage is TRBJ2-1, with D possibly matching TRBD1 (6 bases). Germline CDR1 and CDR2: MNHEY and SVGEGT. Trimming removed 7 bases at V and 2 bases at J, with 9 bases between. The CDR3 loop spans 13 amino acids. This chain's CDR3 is CASTGAPYNEQFF. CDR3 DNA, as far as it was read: TGTGCCAGCACAGGGGCCCCCTACAATGAG.

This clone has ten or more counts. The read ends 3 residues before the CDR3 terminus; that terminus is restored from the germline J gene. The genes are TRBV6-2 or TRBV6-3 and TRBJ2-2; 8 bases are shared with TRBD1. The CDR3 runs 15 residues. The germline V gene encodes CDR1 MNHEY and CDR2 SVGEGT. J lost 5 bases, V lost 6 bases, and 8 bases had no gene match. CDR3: CASRWTGRGTGELFF. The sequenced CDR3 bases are TGTGCCAGCAGGTGGACAGGGAGAGGGACCGGGGAG.

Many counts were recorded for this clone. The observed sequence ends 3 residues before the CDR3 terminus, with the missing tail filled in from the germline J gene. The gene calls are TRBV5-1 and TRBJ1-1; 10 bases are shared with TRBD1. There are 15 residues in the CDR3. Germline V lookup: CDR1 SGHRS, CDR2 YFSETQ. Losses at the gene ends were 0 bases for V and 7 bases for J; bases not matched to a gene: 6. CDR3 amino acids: CASSLGGTGAYEAFF. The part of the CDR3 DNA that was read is TGCGCCAGCAGCTTGGGGGGGACAGGGGCCTATGAA.

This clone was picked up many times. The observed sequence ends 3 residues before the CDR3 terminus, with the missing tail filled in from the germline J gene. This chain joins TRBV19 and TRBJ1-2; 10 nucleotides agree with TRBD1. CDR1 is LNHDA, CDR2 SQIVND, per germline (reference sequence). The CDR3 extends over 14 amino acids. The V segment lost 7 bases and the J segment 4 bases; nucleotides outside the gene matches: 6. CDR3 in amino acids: CASTRTGGLYGYTF. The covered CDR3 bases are TGTGCCAGTACCAGGACAGGGGGGCTCTATGGC.

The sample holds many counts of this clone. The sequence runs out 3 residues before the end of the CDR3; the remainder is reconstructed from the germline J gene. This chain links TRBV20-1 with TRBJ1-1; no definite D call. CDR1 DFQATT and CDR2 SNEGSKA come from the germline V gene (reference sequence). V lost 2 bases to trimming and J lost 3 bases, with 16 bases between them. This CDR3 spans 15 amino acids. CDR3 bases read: TGCAGTGCTAGACCATCGTCCGGAAGGGACACTGAA. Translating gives CSARPSSGRDTE. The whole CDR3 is CSARPSSGRDTEAFF.

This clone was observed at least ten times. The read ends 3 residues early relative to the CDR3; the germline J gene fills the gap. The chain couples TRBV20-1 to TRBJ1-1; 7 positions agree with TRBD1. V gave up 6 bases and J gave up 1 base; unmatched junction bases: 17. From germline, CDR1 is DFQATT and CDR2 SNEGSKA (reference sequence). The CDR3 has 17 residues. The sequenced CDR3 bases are TGCAGTGCGACCGGACAGGTCTTCAGACGGGGGAACACTGAA. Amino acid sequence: CSATGQVFRRGNTE. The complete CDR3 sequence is CSATGQVFRRGNTEAFF.

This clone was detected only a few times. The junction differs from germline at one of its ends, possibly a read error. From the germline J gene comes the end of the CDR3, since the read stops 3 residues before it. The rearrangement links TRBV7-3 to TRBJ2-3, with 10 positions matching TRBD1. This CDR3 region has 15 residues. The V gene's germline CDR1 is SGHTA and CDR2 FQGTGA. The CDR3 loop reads CSSSTTGGSEETQYF. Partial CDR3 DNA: TGTTCCAGCAGCACGACAGGGGGCAGCGAGGAGACG. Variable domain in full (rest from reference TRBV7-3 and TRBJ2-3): GAGVSQTPSNKVTEKGKYVELRCDPISGHTALYWYRQSLGQGPEFLIYFQGTGAADDSGLPNDRFFAVRPEGSVSTLKIQRTERGDSAVYLCSSSTTGGSEETQYFGPGTRLTVL.